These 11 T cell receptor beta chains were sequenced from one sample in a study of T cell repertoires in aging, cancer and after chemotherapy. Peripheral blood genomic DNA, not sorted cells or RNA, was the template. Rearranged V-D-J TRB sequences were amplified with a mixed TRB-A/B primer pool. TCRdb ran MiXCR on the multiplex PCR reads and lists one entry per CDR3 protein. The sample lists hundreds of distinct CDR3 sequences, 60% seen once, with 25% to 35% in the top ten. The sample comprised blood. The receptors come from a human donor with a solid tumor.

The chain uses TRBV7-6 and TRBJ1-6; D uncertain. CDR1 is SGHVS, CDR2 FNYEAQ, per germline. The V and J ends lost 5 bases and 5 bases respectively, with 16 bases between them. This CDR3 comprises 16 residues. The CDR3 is CASSLVGYGNNSPLHF. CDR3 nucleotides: TGTGCCAGCAGCCTCGTCGGTTACGGAAATAATTCACCCCTCCACTTT.

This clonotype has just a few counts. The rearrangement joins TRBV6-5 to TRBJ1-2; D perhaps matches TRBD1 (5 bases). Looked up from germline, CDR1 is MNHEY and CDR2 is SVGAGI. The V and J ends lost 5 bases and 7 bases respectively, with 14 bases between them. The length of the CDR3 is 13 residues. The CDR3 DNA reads TGTGCCAGCAGTCGAACGGGGCGGGGTGGCTACACCTTC. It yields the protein CASSRTGRGGYTF.

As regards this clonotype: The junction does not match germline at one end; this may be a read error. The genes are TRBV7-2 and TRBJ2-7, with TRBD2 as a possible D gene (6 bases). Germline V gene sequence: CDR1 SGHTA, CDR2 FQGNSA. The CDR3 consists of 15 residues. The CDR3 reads CASSCGPTSSYKQYF. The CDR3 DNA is TGTGCCAGCAGCTGCGGGCCCACTAGCTCCTACAAGCAGTACTTC.

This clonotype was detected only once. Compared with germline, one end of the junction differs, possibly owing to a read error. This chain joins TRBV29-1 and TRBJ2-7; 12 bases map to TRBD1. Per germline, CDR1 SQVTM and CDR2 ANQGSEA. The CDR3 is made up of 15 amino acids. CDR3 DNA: TGCAGCGTTGGAGGGACAGGGGGCTTCACCTACGAGCGGTACTTC. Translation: CSVGGTGGFTYERYF.

The CDR3 DNA reads as TGTGCCAGCAGCGCGATCCGGGACAGGGTCACTGAAGCTTTCTTT. Its protein product is CASSAIRDRVTEAFF. The chain combines TRBV7-6 with TRBJ1-1, with TRBD1 matching over 9 bases. The junction had 8 bases not matched to a gene; V was cut back by 5 bases and J by 4 bases. Germline V gives CDR1 SGHVS, CDR2 FNYEAQ. The CDR3 covers 15 residues.

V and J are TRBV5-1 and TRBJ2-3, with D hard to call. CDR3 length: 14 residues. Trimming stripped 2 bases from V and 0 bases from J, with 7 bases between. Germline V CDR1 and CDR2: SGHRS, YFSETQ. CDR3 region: CASSLTDSTDTQYF. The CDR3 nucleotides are TGCGCCAGCAGCTTAACAGACAGCACAGATACGCAGTATTTT.

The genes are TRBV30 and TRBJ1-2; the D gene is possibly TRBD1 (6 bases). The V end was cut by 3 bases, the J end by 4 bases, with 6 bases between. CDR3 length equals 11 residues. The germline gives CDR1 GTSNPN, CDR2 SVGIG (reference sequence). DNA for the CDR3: TGTGCCTGGAGACAGGGCTATGGCTACACCTTC. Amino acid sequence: CAWRQGYGYTF.

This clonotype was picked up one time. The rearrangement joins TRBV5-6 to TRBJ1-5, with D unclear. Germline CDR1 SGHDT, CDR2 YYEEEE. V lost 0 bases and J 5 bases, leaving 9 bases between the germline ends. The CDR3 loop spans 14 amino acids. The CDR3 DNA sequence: TGTGCCAGCAGCTTGGGAATGACGGATCAGCCCCAGCATTTT. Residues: CASSLGMTDQPQHF.

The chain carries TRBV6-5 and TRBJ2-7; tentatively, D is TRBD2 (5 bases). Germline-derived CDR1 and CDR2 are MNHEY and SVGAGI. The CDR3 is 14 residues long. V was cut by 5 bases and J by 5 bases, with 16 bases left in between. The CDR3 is CASSLRTRDHEQYF. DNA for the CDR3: TGTGCCAGCAGTCTAAGGACGAGGGATCACGAGCAGTACTTC.

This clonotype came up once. The CDR3 here is CASSGVSWSSGNTIYF. As DNA, the CDR3 is TGTGCCAGCAGCGGGGTCTCCTGGAGCTCTGGAAACACCATATATTTT. This rearrangement joins TRBV28 to TRBJ1-3; D unclear. V lost 6 bases and J 0 bases, leaving 15 bases between the germline ends. This CDR3 region has 16 residues. Germline V gene lookup returns CDR1 MDHEN and CDR2 SYDVKM. The full variable domain, rest sourced from reference TRBV28 and TRBJ1-3, is DVKVTQSSRYLVKRTGEKVFLECVQDMDHENMFWYRQDPGLGLRLIYFSYDVKMKEKGDIPEGYSVSREKKERFSLILESASTNQTSMYLCASSGVSWSSGNTIYFGEGSWLTVV.

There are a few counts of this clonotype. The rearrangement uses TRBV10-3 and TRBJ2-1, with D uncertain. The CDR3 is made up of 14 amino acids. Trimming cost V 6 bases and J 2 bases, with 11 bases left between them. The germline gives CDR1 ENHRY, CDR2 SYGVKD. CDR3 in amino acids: CAISQIPTYNEQFF. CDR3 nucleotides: TGTGCCATCAGCCAGATTCCCACCTACAATGAGCAGTTCTTC.